The clone carrying this T cell receptor beta chain has more than one count but fewer than ten. Its matching antigen is unknown. These data come from a study of cytomegalovirus exposure and HLA in healthy donors. Findings and limits, study-wide: It was confirmed in vitro that three of the CMV-associated chains were specific for CMV antigens. TRBV6-2, TRBV6-3 and other indistinguishable V segments were excluded. V- and J-gene trimming in TCR beta was tied to a missense DCLRE1C variant by an analysis performed later. Prior analysis indicated that the majority of TCR beta V segments exhibited productivity approximately 90% or approximately 30% of the time.

PCR employed 60 Vbeta and 13 Jbeta primers. Sequencing used immunoSEQ multiplex PCR; TCRdb keeps in-frame clones, though not all of them. This sample carries about 150,000 clones, 79% of them seen once, and the ten largest clones take around 0.99%. Germline values: CDR1 MNHEY, CDR2 SVGAGI. The CDR3 has 13 residues. Trimming shortened V by 5 bases and J by 9 bases, and 16 bases separated the two germline ends. The chain couples TRBV6-5 to TRBJ1-1; no clear D gene. This TCR derives from a male donor in good health and CMV-seronegative. The sample comprised PBMCs. CDR3 bases: TGTGCCAGCAGTGCGGAGGGTAACGTTAAAGCTTTCTTT. Its protein is CASSAEGNVKAFF.